This T cell receptor beta chain is from a study of a mutant IDH1 vaccine in newly diagnosed glioma. At the level of the study: Prior therapy was radiotherapy, temozolomide, or both; most received both.

As for time point: week 35, safety follow-up. Vaccination used 300 ug of mutant IDH1 20-mer peptide per dose, with topical imiquimod. Vaccination of patients was performed eight times, in weeks 1, 3, 5, 7, 11, 15, 19 and 23. This CDR3 spans 16 amino acids. The germline V gene has CDR1 SGHRS and CDR2 YFSETQ. V dropped 0 bases and J dropped 3 bases, with 14 bases sitting between them. Assay: immunoSEQ multiplex PCR; the TCRdb copy retains only in-frame clones and omits some. Of around 29,000 clones listed, more than 75% are singletons. Details on this clone: The target antigen is unknown.

This chain joins TRBV5-1 and TRBJ2-3; D is possibly TRBD1 (6 bases). The specimen was PBMCs, collected from a glioma patient whose treatment included an IDH1 peptide vaccine. The sequence was collected from a man aged 50 to 59 with glioma. The CDR3 is CASSLGRVGATDTQYF. The CDR3 DNA sequence: TGCGCCAGCAGCTTGGGTCGGGTGGGGGCAACAGATACGCAGTATTTT.